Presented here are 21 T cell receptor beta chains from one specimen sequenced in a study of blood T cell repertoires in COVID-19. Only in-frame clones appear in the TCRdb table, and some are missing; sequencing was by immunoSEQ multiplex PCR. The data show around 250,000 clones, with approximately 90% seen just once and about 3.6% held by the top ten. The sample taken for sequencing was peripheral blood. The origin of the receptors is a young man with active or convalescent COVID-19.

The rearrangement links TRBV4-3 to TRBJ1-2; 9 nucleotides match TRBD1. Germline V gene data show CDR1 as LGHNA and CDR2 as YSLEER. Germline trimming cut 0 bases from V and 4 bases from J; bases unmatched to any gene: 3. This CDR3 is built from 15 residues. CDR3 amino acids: CASSQESGQGYGYTF. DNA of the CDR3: TGCGCCAGCAGCCAAGAATCGGGACAGGGCTATGGCTACACCTTC.

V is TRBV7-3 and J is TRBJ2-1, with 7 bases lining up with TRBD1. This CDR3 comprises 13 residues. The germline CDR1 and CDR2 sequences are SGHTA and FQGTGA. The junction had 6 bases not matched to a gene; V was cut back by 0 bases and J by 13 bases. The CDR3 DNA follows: TGTGCCAGCAGCTTAACGGATGGGACAGAACAGTTCTTC. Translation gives CASSLTDGTEQFF.

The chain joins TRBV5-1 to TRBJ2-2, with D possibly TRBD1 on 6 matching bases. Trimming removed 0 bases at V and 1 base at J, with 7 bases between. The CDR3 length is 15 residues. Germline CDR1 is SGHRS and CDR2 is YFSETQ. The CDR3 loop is CASSLEGGNTGELFF. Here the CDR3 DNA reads TGCGCCAGCAGCTTGGAAGGGGGGAACACCGGGGAGCTGTTTTTT.

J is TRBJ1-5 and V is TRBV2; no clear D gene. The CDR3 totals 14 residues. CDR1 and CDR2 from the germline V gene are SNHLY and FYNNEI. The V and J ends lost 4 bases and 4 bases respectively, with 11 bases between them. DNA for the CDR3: TGTGCCAGCAGTGCGTTACTTCTTAATCAGCCCCAGCATTTT. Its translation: CASSALLLNQPQHF.

The CDR3 loop reads CASRDRGRNTIYF. In DNA, the CDR3 is TGCGCCAGCAGGGACAGGGGAAGGAACACCATATATTTT. The V gene is TRBV10-1, the J gene TRBJ1-3, with 9 positions matching TRBD1. V gave up 6 bases and J gave up 7 bases; unmatched junction bases: 4. CDR1 is WNHNN and CDR2 is SYGVQD in the germline V gene (reference sequence). The CDR3 contains 13 residues.

For the CDR3, the DNA is TGTGCCAGCAGACAGCGGCCCTCCTACGAGCAGTACTTC. Its protein is CASRQRPSYEQYF. The rearrangement links TRBV6-5 to TRBJ2-7; possibly TRBD2 for D (5 bases). The CDR3 is made up of 13 amino acids. Germline CDR1 reads MNHEY; CDR2 reads SVGAGI. Trimming pared 6 bases from V and 0 bases from J, leaving 9 bases between.

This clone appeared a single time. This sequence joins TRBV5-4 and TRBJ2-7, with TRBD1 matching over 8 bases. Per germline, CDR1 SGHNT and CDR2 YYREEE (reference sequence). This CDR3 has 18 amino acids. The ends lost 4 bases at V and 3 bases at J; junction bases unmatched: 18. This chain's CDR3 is CASSRGQGVDSWGYEQYF. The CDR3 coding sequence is TGTGCCAGCAGCAGAGGACAGGGTGTAGACTCTTGGGGCTACGAGCAGTACTTC. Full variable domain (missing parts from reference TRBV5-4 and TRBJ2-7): ETGVTQSPTHLIKTRGQQVTLRCSSQSGHNTVSWYQQALGQGPQFIFQYYREEENGRGNFPPRFSGLQFPNYSSELNVNALELDDSALYLCASSRGQGVDSWGYEQYFGPGTRLTVT.

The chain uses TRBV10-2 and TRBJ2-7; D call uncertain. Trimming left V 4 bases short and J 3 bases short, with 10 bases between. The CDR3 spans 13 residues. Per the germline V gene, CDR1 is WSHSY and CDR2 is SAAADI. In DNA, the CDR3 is TGCGCCAGCAGTGCTGGAGCCGGCTACGAGCAGTACTTC. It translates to CASSAGAGYEQYF.

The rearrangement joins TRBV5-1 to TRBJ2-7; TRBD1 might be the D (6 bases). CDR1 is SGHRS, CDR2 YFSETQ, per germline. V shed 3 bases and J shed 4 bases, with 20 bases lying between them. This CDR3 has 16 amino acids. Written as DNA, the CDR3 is TGCGCCAGCAGCTCCAATAAAATGGGGGCCGCGTACGAGCAGTACTTC. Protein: CASSSNKMGAAYEQYF.

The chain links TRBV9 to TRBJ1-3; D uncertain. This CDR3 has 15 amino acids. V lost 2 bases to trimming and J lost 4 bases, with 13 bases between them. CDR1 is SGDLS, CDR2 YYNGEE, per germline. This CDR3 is CASSVSSQEGNTIYF. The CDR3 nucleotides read TGTGCCAGCAGCGTCAGCAGTCAGGAAGGAAACACCATATATTTT.

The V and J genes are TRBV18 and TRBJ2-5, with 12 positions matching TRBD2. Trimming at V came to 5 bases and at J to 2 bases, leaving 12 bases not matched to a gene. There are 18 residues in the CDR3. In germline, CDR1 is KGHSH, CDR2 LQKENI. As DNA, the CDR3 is TGTGCCAGCTCAGCGACTGCGCCACTAGCGGGAGGACAAGAGACCCAGTACTTC. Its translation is CASSATAPLAGGQETQYF.

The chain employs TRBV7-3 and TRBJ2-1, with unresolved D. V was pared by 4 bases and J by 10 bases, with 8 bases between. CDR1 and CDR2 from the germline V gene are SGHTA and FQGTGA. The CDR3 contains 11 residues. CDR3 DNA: TGTGCCAGCAGCTCTACGACAGAGCAGTTCTTC. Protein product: CASSSTTEQFF.

CDR3 residues: CASSVRQANTEAFF. The CDR3 DNA reads TGTGCCAGCAGCGTAAGGCAGGCGAACACTGAAGCTTTCTTT. The rearrangement joins TRBV7-2 to TRBJ1-1, with D unresolved. The CDR3 contains 14 residues. In germline, CDR1 is SGHTA, CDR2 FQGNSA. The V gene lost 5 bases and the J gene lost 1 base, with 11 bases spanning the gap.

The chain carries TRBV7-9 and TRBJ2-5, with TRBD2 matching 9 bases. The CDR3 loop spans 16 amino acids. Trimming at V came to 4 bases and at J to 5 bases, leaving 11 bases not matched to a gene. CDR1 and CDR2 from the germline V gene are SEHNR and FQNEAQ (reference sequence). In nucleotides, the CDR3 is TGTGCCAGCAGCTCAACGGGACTAGCTCCCTTGGAGACCCAGTACTTC. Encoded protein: CASSSTGLAPLETQYF.

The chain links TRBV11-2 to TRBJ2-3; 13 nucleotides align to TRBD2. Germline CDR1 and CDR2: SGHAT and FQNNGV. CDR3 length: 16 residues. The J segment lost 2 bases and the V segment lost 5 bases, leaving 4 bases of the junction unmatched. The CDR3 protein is CASSTLAGGITDTQYF. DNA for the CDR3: TGTGCCAGCAGCACACTAGCGGGGGGGATCACAGATACGCAGTATTTT.

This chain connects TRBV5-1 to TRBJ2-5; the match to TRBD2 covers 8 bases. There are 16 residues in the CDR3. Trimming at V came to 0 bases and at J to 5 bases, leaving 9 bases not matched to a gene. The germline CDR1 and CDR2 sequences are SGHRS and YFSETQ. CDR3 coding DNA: TGCGCCAGCAGCTTGGCCGCTCTAGCGGGTTCGGAGACCCAGTACTTC. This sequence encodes CASSLAALAGSETQYF.

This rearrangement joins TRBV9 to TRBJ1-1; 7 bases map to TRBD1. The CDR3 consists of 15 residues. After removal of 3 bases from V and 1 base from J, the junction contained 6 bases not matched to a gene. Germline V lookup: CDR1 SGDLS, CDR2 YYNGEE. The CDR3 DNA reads TGTGCCAGCAGCGCAGGGGGGCCGGGGAACACTGAAGCTTTCTTT. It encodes CASSAGGPGNTEAFF.

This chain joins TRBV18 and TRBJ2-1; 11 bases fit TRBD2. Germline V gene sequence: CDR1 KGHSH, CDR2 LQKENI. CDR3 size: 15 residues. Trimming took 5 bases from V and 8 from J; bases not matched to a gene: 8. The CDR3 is CASSALAGAGDEQFF. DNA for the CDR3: TGTGCCAGCTCAGCACTAGCGGGGGCCGGGGATGAGCAGTTCTTC. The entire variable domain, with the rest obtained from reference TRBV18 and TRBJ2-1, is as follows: NAGVMQNPRHLVRRRGQEARLRCSPMKGHSHVYWYRQLPEEGLKFMVYLQKENIIDESGMPKERFSAEFPKEGPSILRIQQVVRGDSAAYFCASSALAGAGDEQFFGPGTRLTVL.

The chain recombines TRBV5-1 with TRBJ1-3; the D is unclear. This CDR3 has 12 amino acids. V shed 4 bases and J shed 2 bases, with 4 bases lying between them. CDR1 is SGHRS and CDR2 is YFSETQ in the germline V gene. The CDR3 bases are TGCGCCAGCAGCCCCGCTGGAAACACCATATATTTT. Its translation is CASSPAGNTIYF.

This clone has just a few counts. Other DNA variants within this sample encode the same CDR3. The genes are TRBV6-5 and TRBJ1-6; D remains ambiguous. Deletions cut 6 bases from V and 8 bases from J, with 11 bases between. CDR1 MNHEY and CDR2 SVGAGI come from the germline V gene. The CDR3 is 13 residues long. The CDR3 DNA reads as TGTGCCAGCAGCAGGACGGGAGATTCACCCCTCCACTTT. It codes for CASSRTGDSPLHF.

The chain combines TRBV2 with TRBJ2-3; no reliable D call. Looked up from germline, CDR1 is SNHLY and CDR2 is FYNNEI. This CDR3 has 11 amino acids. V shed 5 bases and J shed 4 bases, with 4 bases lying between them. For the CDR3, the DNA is TGTGCCAGCAGTTATGCAGATACGCAGTATTTT. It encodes CASSYADTQYF.